This section outlines one TCR beta chain sequence together with its context. What it recognizes is unknown. The record originates from a study of shared clonotypes between healthy human individuals. Whole-study context: Three CD4 naive, three CD4 memory, two CD8 naive and one CD8 memory plate were used per donor. Findings and limits, study-wide: Rarefaction revealed incomplete sorted-subset sequencing despite large depth. Limited genetic and exposure-history diversity came from having few donors.

Clones were read by immunoSEQ multiplex PCR, and TCRdb kept only the in-frame ones, dropping some. The sample consists of about 1,900,000 clones, about 95% of them appearing once. The trim removed 0 bases at V and 3 bases at J, leaving 13 bases unmatched. Germline V lookup: CDR1 LGHNA, CDR2 YNFKEQ. This CDR3 spans 20 amino acids. Terminally differentiated effector memory CD45RA+ cells were left out of the naive CD8 fraction, which was CD45RO-negative and positively selected for CCR7. Specimen: naive CD8+ T cells sorted from blood. The TCR comes from a man younger than 35 in good health. J is TRBJ2-7 and V is TRBV4-2, with 14 bases lining up with TRBD2. DNA for the CDR3: TGTGCCAGCAGCCAAGAAATCCCGGGACTAGCGGGGGAGACTGGCTACGAGCAGTACTTC. This codes for CASSQEIPGLAGETGYEQYF.